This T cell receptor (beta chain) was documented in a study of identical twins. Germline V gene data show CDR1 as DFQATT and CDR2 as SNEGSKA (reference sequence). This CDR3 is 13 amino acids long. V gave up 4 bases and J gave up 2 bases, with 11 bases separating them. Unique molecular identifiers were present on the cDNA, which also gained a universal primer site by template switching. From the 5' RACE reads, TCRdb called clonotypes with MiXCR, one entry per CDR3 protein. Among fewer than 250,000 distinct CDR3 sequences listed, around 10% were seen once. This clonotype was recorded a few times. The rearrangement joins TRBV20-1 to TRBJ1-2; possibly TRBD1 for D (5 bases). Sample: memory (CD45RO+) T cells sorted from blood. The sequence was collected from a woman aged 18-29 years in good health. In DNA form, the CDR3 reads TGCAGTGCTACCGTGACAGCCAACTATGGCTACACCTTC. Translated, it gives CSATVTANYGYTF.